This TCR beta chain was profiled in a study of tumor and adjacent non-tumor tissue in lung cancer. No cell sorting was done before RNA was extracted from the tissue. CDR3 length: 15 residues. Germline V gene lookup returns CDR1 SGHNT and CDR2 YENEEA. A modified ARM-PCR protocol with three rounds of nested PCR amplified TCRbeta. TCRdb re-called the multiplex PCR reads with MiXCR, one entry per CDR3 protein. The sample yields 100,000 to 120,000 distinct CDR3 sequences, 84% seen once. As to this clonotype: At one boundary the junction diverges from the germline segment, which might be a read error.

V usage is TRBV11-3 and J usage is TRBJ2-4; possibly TRBD1 for D (5 bases). Sequencing used lung tumor tissue. The sequence was obtained from a man in his 70s with non-small cell lung cancer. The CDR3 region has the DNA TGTGCCAGCAGCCCGGAAGGGGATGCCATAAACATTCAGTACTTC. The encoded protein is CASSPEGDAINIQYF.